One sample yielded the 10 T cell receptor beta chains listed below, sequenced in a study of T-cell memory formation after mild COVID-19. One entry per CDR3 protein results from TCRdb running MiXCR on the 5' RACE reads. Of some 310,000 distinct CDR3 sequences listed, 20% are singletons. Material: PBMCs or a T cell subset sorted from them (not recorded which). These receptor sequences come from a young man who had mild COVID-19 (a few samples of this study predate the infection). Cell type and time point are not known.

V is TRBV29-1 and J is TRBJ2-3, with D maybe TRBD1 (6 bases). V shed 1 base and J shed 1 base, with 9 bases lying between them. This CDR3 has 14 amino acids. Germline-derived CDR1 and CDR2 are SQVTM and ANQGSEA. CDR3: CSVEADRGTDTQYF. The CDR3 DNA reads as TGCAGCGTTGAAGCGGACAGAGGCACAGATACGCAGTATTTT.

V is TRBV20-1 and J is TRBJ2-5; D remains unclear. Germline V gene lookup returns CDR1 DFQATT and CDR2 SNEGSKA (reference sequence). V was shortened by 2 bases and J by 5 bases, with 9 bases between the two germline ends. The CDR3 runs to 12 residues. CDR3 DNA sequence: TGCAGTGCTAGATTTAGTCGCGAGACCCAGTACTTC. It translates to CSARFSRETQYF.

The V and J genes are TRBV7-3 and TRBJ1-1; no reliable D call. The CDR3 extends over 13 amino acids. From germline, CDR1 is SGHTA and CDR2 FQGTGA. The germline V and J ends were trimmed by 8 bases and 7 bases, with 17 bases remaining between them. CDR3 in DNA: TGTGCCAGCTCACGAACAGCCAGAGATGAAGCTTTCTTT. Translation: CASSRTARDEAFF. The complete variable domain, with remaining parts taken from reference TRBV7-3 and TRBJ1-1, reads GAGVSQTPSNKVTEKGKYVELRCDPISGHTALYWYRQSLGQGPEFLIYFQGTGAADDSGLPNDRFFAVRPEGSVSTLKIQRTERGDSAVYLCASSRTARDEAFFGQGTRLTVV.

This clonotype appeared a few times. This sequence joins TRBV7-3 and TRBJ2-1, with D unresolved. V lost 3 bases, J lost 4 bases, and 4 bases lay in between. Germline lookup yields CDR1 SGHTA and CDR2 FQGTGA. The CDR3 consists of 12 residues. CDR3 sequence: CASSFLYNEQFF. The CDR3 nucleotides are TGTGCCAGCAGCTTTCTATACAATGAGCAGTTCTTC.

This chain links TRBV2 with TRBJ2-2; no definite D call. The CDR3 loop spans 15 amino acids. Trimming removed 7 bases at V and 1 base at J, with 13 bases between. Per germline, CDR1 SNHLY and CDR2 FYNNEI. CDR3 in DNA: TGTGCCAGCACCAGCAGTAGGTTGAACACCGGGGAGCTGTTTTTT. Protein: CASTSSRLNTGELFF.

The sample holds one count of this clonotype. This chain connects TRBV6-5 to TRBJ1-2; D is unresolved. The germline CDR1 and CDR2 sequences are MNHEY and SVGAGI. V dropped 5 bases and J dropped 8 bases, with 15 bases sitting between them. The CDR3 is made up of 13 amino acids. The CDR3: CASSGGSLEGYTF. The CDR3 coding sequence is TGTGCCAGCAGTGGAGGGAGTTTGGAGGGCTACACCTTC.

This clonotype was seen at least ten times. The rearrangement links TRBV5-5 to TRBJ2-1; D uncertain. This CDR3 is built from 14 residues. V was cut by 5 bases and J by 0 bases, with 9 bases left in between. Germline CDR1 and CDR2: SGHKS and YYEKEE (reference sequence). The CDR3 nucleotides are TGTGCCAGCAGGACCTTCAGCTCCTACAATGAGCAGTTCTTC. Translation: CASRTFSSYNEQFF.

This clonotype has a handful of counts. The J gene is TRBJ1-2, the V gene TRBV18; D perhaps matches TRBD1 (5 bases). This CDR3 is 14 amino acids long. The V end was cut by 4 bases, the J end by 2 bases, with 11 bases between. CDR1 is KGHSH and CDR2 is LQKENI in the germline V gene. The chain's CDR3 is CASSRMTENYGYTF. CDR3 nucleotides: TGTGCCAGCTCACGTATGACAGAAAACTATGGCTACACCTTC.

The rearrangement uses TRBV6-6 and TRBJ1-5; unclear D gene. Trimming cost V 8 bases and J 0 bases, with 17 bases left between them. The CDR3 loop spans 16 amino acids. Looked up from germline, CDR1 is MNHNY and CDR2 is SVGAGI (reference sequence). The CDR3 nucleotides are TGTGCCAGCCAGTCGAATACGCTTTATAGCAATCAGCCCCAGCATTTT. Its translation is CASQSNTLYSNQPQHF.

This clonotype was seen a few times. The V and J genes are TRBV6-6 and TRBJ2-5, with 7 bases fitting TRBD1. Trimming at V came to 6 bases and at J to 5 bases, leaving 6 bases not matched to a gene. Germline-derived CDR1 and CDR2 are MNHNY and SVGAGI (reference sequence). This CDR3 contains 13 residues. CDR3 amino acids: CASRGQIRETQYF. The CDR3 coding sequence is TGTGCCAGCAGGGGACAGATCCGGGAGACCCAGTACTTC.